This TCR beta chain was recovered during a study of blood T cell repertoires in COVID-19. Study details: Whether acute or convalescent, the COVID-19 samples came from the United States, Italy and Spain.

Between the trimmed V and J ends, which lost 2 bases and 6 bases, there was a span of 11 bases. The length of the CDR3 is 13 residues. Germline CDR1 and CDR2: LGHDT and YNNKEL (reference sequence). Assay used: immunoSEQ multiplex PCR; TCRdb lists only in-frame clones, some missing. The sample includes 110,000 to 150,000 clones, approximately 84% of them seen just once. The chain has TRBV3-1 (or the pseudogene TRBV3-2) and TRBJ2-7, with D perhaps matching TRBD1 (6 bases). The TCR sequence derives from a human donor in a cohort sampled during active COVID-19. The sample consisted of peripheral blood. The CDR3 nucleotides read TGTGCCAGCAGCCAACCGACAGGAGGCGAGCAGTACTTC. Translation: CASSQPTGGEQYF.